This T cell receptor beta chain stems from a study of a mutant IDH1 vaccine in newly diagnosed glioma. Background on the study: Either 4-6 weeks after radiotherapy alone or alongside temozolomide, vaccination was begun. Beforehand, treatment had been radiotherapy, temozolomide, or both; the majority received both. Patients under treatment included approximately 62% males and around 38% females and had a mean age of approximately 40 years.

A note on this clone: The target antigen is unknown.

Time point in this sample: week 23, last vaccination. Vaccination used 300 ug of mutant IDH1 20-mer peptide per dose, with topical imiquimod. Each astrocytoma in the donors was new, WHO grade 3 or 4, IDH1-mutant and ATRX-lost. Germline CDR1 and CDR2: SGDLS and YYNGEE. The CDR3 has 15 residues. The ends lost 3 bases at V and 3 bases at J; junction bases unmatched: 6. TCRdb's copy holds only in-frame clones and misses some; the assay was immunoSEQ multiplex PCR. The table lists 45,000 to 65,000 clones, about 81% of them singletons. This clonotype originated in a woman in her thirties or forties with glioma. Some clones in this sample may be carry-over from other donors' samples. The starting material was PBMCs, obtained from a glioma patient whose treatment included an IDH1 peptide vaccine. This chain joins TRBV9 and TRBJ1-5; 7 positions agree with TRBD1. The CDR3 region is CASSDTGDPNQPQHF. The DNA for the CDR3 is TGTGCCAGCAGCGATACAGGGGACCCCAATCAGCCCCAGCATTTT. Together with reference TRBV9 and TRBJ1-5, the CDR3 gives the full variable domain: DSGVTQTPKHLITATGQRVTLRCSPRSGDLSVYWYQQSLDQGLQFLIQYYNGEERAKGNILERFSAQQFPDLHSELNLSSLELGDSALYFCASSDTGDPNQPQHFGDGTRLSIL.